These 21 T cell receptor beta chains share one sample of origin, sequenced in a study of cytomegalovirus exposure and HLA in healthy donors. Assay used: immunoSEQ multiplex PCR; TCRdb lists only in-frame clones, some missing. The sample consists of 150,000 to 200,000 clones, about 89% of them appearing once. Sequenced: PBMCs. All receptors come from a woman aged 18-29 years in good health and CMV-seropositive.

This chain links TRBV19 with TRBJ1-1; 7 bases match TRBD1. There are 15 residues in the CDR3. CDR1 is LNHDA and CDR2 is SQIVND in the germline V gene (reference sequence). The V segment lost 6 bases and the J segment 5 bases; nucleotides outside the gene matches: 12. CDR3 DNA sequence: TGTGCCAGTAGCTTCTTACTGGGACAGCTTACTGAAGCTTTCTTT. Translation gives CASSFLLGQLTEAFF.

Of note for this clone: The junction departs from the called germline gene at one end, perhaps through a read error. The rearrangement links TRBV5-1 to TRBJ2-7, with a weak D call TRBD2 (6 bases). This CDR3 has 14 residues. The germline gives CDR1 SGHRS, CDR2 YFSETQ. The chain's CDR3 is CASSSGLSSDEQYF. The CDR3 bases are TGCGCCAGCAGCTCGGGACTCTCCTCCGACGAGCAGTACTTC.

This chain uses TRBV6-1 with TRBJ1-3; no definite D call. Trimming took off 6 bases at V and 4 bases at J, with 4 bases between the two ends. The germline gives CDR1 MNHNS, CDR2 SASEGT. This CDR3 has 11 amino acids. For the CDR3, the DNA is TGTGCCAGCAGCGCGGGAAACACCATATATTTT. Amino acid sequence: CASSAGNTIYF.

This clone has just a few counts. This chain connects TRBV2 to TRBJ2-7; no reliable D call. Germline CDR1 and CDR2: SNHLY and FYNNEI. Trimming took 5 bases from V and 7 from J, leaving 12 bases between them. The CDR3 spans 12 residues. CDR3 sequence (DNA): TGTGCCAGCAGTTTCTTTTCGAGGGAGCAGTACTTC. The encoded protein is CASSFFSREQYF.

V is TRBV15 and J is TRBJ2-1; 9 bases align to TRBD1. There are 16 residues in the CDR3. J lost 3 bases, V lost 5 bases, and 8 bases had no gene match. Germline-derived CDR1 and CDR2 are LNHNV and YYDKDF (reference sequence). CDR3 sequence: CATSVPGTGNYNEQFF. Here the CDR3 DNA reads TGTGCCACCAGCGTCCCCGGGACAGGGAACTACAATGAGCAGTTCTTC.

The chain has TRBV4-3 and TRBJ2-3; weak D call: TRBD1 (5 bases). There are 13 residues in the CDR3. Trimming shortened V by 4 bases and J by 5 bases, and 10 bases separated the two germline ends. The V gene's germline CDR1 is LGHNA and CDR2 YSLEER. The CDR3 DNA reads TGCGCCAGCAGCCCCGGTAGGGGAGATACGCAGTATTTT. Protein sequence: CASSPGRGDTQYF.

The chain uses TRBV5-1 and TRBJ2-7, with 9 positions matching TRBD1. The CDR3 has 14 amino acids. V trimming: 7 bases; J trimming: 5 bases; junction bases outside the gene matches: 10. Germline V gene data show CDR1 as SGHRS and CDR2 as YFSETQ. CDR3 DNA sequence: TGCGCCAGCCACTCCGGGACAGGGTTCCACGAGCAGTACTTC. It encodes CASHSGTGFHEQYF.

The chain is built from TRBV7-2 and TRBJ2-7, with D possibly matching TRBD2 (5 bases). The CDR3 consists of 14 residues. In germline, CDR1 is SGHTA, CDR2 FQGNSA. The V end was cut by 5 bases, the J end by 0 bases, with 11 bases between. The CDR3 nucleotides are TGTGCCAGCAGCCCCCAACGGGGCTCCTACGAGCAGTACTTC. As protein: CASSPQRGSYEQYF.

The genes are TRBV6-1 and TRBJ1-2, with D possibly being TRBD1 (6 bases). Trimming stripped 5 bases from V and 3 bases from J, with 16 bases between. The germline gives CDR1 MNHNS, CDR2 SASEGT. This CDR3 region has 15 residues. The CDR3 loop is CASSKRGSGDYGYTF. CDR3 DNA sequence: TGTGCCAGCAGTAAAAGAGGGTCAGGGGACTATGGCTACACCTTC.

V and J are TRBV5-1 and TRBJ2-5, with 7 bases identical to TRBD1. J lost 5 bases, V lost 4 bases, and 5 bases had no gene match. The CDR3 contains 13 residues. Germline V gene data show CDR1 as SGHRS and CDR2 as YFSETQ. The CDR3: CASSRNRGETQYF. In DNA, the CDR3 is TGCGCCAGCAGCAGAAACAGGGGTGAGACCCAGTACTTC.

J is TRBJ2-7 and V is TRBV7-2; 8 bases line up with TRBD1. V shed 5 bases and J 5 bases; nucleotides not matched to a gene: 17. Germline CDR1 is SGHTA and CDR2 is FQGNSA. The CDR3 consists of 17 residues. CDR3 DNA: TGTGCCAGCAGCCCTTTAAGGGCAGGGGGCGCGGTCCACGAGCAGTACTTC. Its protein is CASSPLRAGGAVHEQYF.

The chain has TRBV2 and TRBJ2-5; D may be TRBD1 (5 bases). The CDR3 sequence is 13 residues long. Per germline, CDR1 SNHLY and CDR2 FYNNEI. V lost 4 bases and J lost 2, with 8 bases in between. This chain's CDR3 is CASSGRQQETQYF. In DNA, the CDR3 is TGTGCCAGCAGTGGGAGACAGCAAGAGACCCAGTACTTC.

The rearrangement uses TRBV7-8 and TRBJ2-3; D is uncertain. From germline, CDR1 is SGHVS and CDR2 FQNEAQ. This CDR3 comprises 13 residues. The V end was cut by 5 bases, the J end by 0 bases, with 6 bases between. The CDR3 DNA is TGTGCCAGCAGCGCCTACAGCACAGATACGCAGTATTTT. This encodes CASSAYSTDTQYF.

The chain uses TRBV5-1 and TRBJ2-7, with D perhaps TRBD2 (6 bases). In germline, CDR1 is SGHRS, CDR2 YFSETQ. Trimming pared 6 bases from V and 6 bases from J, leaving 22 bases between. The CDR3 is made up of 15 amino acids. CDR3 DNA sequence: TGCGCCAGCACCCTCACCGCGGGAACACTAGGCGAGCAGTACTTC. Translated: CASTLTAGTLGEQYF.

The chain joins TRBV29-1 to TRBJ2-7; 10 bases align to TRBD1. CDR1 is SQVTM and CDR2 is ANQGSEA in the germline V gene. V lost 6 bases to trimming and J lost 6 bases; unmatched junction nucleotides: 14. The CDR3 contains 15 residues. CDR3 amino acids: CSVEIRGTGDAEQYF. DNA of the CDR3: TGCAGCGTCGAGATCCGCGGGACAGGGGACGCCGAGCAGTACTTC.

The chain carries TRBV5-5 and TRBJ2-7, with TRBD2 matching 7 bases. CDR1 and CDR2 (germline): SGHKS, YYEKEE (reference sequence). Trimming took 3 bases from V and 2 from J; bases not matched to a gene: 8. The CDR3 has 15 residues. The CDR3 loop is CASSSTGRMAYEQYF. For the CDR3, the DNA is TGTGCCAGCAGCTCTACCGGGAGGATGGCCTACGAGCAGTACTTC.

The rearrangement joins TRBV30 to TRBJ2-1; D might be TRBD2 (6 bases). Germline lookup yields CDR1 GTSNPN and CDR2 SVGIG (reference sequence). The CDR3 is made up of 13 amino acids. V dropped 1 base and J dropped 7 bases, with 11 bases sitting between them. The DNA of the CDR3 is TGTGCCTGGAGTGCCGGGACTTATAATGAGCAGTTCTTC. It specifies CAWSAGTYNEQFF.

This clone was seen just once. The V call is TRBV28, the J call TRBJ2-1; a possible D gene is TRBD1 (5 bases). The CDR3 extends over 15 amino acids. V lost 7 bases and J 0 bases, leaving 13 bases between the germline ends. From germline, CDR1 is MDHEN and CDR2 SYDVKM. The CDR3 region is CASTLGPASYNEQFF. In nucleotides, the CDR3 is TGTGCCAGCACCTTGGGGCCAGCCTCCTACAATGAGCAGTTCTTC.

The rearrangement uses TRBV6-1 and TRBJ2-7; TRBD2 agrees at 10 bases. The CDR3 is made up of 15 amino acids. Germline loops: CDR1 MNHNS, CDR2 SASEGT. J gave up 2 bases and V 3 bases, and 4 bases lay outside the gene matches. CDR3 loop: CASSDGAGGTYEQYF. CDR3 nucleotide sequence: TGTGCCAGCAGTGACGGAGCGGGGGGGACCTACGAGCAGTACTTC.

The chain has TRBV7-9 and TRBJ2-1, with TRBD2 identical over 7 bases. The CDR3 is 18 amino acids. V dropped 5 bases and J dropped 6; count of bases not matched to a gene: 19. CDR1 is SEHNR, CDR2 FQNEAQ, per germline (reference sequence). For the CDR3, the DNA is TGTGCCAGCAGCCAAAGGCCGGTTGGCGGGAGATTGGTCAATGAGCAGTTCTTC. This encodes CASSQRPVGGRLVNEQFF.

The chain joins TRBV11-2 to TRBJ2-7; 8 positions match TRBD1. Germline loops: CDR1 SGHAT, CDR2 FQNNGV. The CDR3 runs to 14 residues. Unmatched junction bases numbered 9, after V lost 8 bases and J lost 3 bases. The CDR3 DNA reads TGTGCCAGCGGCCCACCGGACAGGGTCTACGAGCAGTACTTC. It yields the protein CASGPPDRVYEQYF.